A selection of T cell receptor beta chains follows, all from one sample in a study of T cell changes during pregnancy in multiple sclerosis. Repertoires were generated with immunoSEQ multiplex PCR, while TCRdb's copy carries only in-frame clones and drops some. The data hold tens of thousands of clones, with about nine tenths observed a single time. The material sequenced was CD8+ T cells from peripheral blood mononuclear cells, taken in the second trimester of pregnancy. Receptors originate from a female donor with multiple sclerosis, enrolled in a pregnancy study. CDR3s include the opening cysteine and the closing phenylalanine or tryptophan. A D gene is named only where the DNA matches it firmly. Rows give clone size only sometimes, using once, few, many, or a class for an expanded clone.

D | J | V | size | DNA | CDR3
TRBD1 | TRBJ1-4 | TRBV4-3 | - | TGCGCCAGCAGCCAAGATCGAACAGGGGGTTTTCGCGAAAAACTGTTTTTT | CASSQDRTGGFREKLFF
- | TRBJ2-3 | TRBV27 | - | TGTGCCAGCAGCCAGGTCGACACAGATACGCAGTATTTT | CASSQVDTDTQYF
- | TRBJ1-6 | TRBV7-9 | - | TGTGCCAGCAGCCCGCGGGCCTCCTATAATTCACCCCTCCACTTT | CASSPRASYNSPLHF
- | TRBJ1-1 | TRBV13 | - | TGTGCCAGCAGCTTTCAGGGAACTGAAGCTTTCTTT | CASSFQGTEAFF
- | TRBJ2-4 | TRBV6-5 | - | TGTGCCAGCAGTCTTTTAGCCAAAAACATTCAGTACTTC | CASSLLAKNIQYF
- | TRBJ2-3 | TRBV16 | - | TGTGCCAGCAGCCTTTCTACCCCCGGAGATACGCAGTATTTT | CASSLSTPGDTQYF
- | TRBJ2-1 | TRBV5-6 | - | TGTGCCAGCAGCTTGAGGGGTTACAATGAGCAGTTCTTC | CASSLRGYNEQFF
- | TRBJ2-1 | TRBV9 | - | TGTGCCAGCAGCGTAAGGTCTAGTGGGCTCGCAACAGGTAATGAGCAGTTCTTC | CASSVRSSGLATGNEQFF
- | TRBJ1-1 | TRBV27 | - | TGTGCCAGCAGTCCCGGACAGACCATGAACACTGAAGCTTTCTTT | CASSPGQTMNTEAFF
TRBD2 | TRBJ2-1 | TRBV19 | - | TGTCCTAGCGGGAGATCCTACAATGAGCAGTTCTTC | CPSGRSYNEQFF
- | TRBJ2-1 | TRBV27 | - | TGTGCCAGCAGTTCGTATGAGAGCTCCTACAATGAGCAGTTCTTC | CASSSYESSYNEQFF
- | TRBJ1-1 | TRBV11-3 | - | TGTGCCAGCAGCCGCCGGGACACTGAAGCTTTCTTT | CASSRRDTEAFF
- | TRBJ2-5 | TRBV19 | - | TGTGCCAGTAGTAATCGGGGGCAAGAGACCCAGTACTTC | CASSNRGQETQYF
TRBD2 | TRBJ2-3 | TRBV7-3 | - | TGTGCCAGCAGCTTCGGCGGGGGGGCCACAGATACGCAGTATTTT | CASSFGGGATDTQYF
- | TRBJ1-2 | TRBV6-5 | - | TGTGCCAGCAGTTTGACAGGCAGTAACTATGGCTACACCTTC | CASSLTGSNYGYTF
- | TRBJ1-1 | TRBV9 | once | TGTGCCAGCAGCGTAGCGAGGGATGGGGACACTGAAGCTTTCTTT | CASSVARDGDTEAFF
- | TRBJ1-2 | TRBV7-2 | - | TGTGCCAGCAACCTCCCGTACGGGGGTGGCTACACCTTC | CASNLPYGGGYTF
TRBD2 | TRBJ2-1 | TRBV6-1 | - | TGTGCCAGCAGTGAAGGGGAGGGCTCCTACAATGAGCAGTTCTTC | CASSEGEGSYNEQFF
TRBD1 | TRBJ2-3 | TRBV6-5 | - | TGTGCCAGCAGTTACACGGGACAGGGAACAGATACGCAGTATTTT | CASSYTGQGTDTQYF
TRBD2 | TRBJ2-1 | TRBV7-9 | - | TGTGCCAGCAGCTTCAGCGGGGGAAAAGAGCAGTTCTTC | CASSFSGGKEQFF
TRBD1 | TRBJ2-7 | TRBV27 | - | TGTGCCAGCAGTTTACAGGGGGTGGAAAACGAGCAGTACTTC | CASSLQGVENEQYF
TRBD1 | TRBJ1-2 | TRBV5-6 | - | TGTGCCAGCAGTTCTAACCCCACGGGACAGCTTAACTATGGCTACACCTTC | CASSSNPTGQLNYGYTF
TRBD2 | TRBJ2-3 | TRBV12-5 | - | TGTGCTAGTGGTTTGGTAATCGTAGGGCTAGCGGGGGATAGGGGGACAGATACGCAGTATTTT | CASGLVIVGLAGDRGTDTQYF
TRBD1 | TRBJ1-1 | TRBV19 | few | TGTGCCAGTAGGACGGGTAGACTACAGGGGGTGAACACTGAAGCTTTCTTT | CASRTGRLQGVNTEAFF
- | TRBJ2-3 | TRBV2 | once | TGTGCCAGCAGTGAAGGCGTCCGGGACAACAGTGGTACCGATACGCAGTATTTT | CASSEGVRDNSGTDTQYF
- | TRBJ1-3 | TRBV7-6 | - | TGTGCCAGCAGCTCCGATAGTTTGTGGAGATCTGGAAACACCATATATTTT | CASSSDSLWRSGNTIYF
- | TRBJ2-3 | TRBV28 | - | TGTGCCAGCAGTATGGCTAGCGAAAGCACAGATACGCAGTATTTT | CASSMASESTDTQYF
- | TRBJ2-3 | TRBV9 | - | TGTGCCAGCAGCGTAAGAGGGAACACAGATACGCAGTATTTT | CASSVRGNTDTQYF
- | TRBJ2-7 | TRBV5-1 | - | TGCGCCAGCACCGGGGTCCCCTACGAGCAGTACTTC | CASTGVPYEQYF
- | TRBJ2-2 | TRBV5-4 | - | TGTGCCAGCACCCGAGATGGATTGCGGGCCCACCCCGAGGGGGAGCTGTTTTTT | CASTRDGLRAHPEGELFF
- | TRBJ1-2 | TRBV6-1 | - | TGTGCCAGCAGTGAATATCTGGGAGCGAGCTATGGCTACACCTTC | CASSEYLGASYGYTF
TRBD2 | TRBJ2-2 | TRBV30 | - | TGTGCCTGGAGCCGCCGCGCGGCGGGAGATTCATCCGGGGAGCTGTTTTTT | CAWSRRAAGDSSGELFF
- | TRBJ1-4 | TRBV27 | - | TGTGCCAGCAGTTTAAGGGGAACTAATGAAAAACTGTTTTTT | CASSLRGTNEKLFF
- | TRBJ2-7 | TRBV7-9 | few | TGTGCCAGCAGCACCCCGGGACACCCGTACGAGCAGTACTTC | CASSTPGHPYEQYF
- | TRBJ1-5 | TRBV27 | - | TGTGCCAGCAGCAACCTTGGGGCCGGTAGCAATCAGCCCCAGCATTTT | CASSNLGAGSNQPQHF
- | TRBJ1-4 | TRBV18 | - | TGTGCCAGCTCACCACTCTCTCGTCAAGAGAATGAAAAACTGTTTTTT | CASSPLSRQENEKLFF
- | TRBJ1-4 | TRBV5-6 | - | TGTGCCAGCAGCTCCATCTTGGAGGAGGGAAAACTGTTTTTT | CASSSILEEGKLFF
TRBD2 | TRBJ2-1 | TRBV15 | - | TGTGCCACCAAGCAGCGGGGGAACAATGAGCAGTTCTTC | CATKQRGNNEQFF
- | TRBJ1-6 | TRBV7-9 | once | TGTGCCAGCAGCTTACCCCAGGGGAATAAGGATTCACCCCTCCACTTT | CASSLPQGNKDSPLHF
- | TRBJ1-1 | TRBV30 | - | TGTGCCTGGAGTGTACTGGCTGAAGCTTTCTTT | CAWSVLAEAFF
TRBD1 | TRBJ2-7 | TRBV2 | - | TGTGCCAGCAGCTTAGGACAGGGTGGCGAGCAGTACTTC | CASSLGQGGEQYF
TRBD2 | TRBJ2-1 | TRBV7-9 | - | TGTGCCAGCAGCTTAGACGGCGGGGGGGCCGAGGATGAGCAGTTCTTC | CASSLDGGGAEDEQFF
TRBD1 | TRBJ1-1 | TRBV2 | - | TGTGCCAGCAGTGAGTTTAACTTCGAGACAGGGATGAACACTGAAGCTTTCTTT | CASSEFNFETGMNTEAFF